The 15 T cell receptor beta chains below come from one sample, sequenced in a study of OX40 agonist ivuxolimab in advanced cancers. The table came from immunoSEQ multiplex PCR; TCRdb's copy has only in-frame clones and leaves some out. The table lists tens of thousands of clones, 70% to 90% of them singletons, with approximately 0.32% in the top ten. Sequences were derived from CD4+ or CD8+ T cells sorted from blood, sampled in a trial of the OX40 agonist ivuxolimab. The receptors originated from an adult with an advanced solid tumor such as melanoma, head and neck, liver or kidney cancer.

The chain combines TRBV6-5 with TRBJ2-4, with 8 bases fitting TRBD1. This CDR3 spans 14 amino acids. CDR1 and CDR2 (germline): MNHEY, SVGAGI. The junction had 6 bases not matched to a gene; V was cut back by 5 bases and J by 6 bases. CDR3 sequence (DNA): TGTGCCAGCAGTCCTCGGGACAGGACAAACATTCAGTACTTC. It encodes CASSPRDRTNIQYF.

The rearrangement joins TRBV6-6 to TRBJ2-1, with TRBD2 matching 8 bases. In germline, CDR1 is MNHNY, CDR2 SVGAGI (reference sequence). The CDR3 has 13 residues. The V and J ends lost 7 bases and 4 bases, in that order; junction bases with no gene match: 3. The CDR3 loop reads CASNGGGYNEQFF. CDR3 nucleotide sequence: TGTGCCAGCAACGGGGGGGGATACAATGAGCAGTTCTTC.

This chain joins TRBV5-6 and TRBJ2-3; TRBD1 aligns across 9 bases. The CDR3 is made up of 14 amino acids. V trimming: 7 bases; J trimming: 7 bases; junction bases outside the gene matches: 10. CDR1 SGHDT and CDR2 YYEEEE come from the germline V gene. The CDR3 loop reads CASCVGQGYNTQYF. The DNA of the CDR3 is TGTGCCAGCTGTGTAGGACAGGGGTATAATACGCAGTATTTT.

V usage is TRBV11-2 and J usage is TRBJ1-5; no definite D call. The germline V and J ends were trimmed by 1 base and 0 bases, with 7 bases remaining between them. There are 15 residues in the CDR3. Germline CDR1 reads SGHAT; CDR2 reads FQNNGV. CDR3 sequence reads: CASSLAASSNQPQHF. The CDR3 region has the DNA TGTGCCAGCAGCTTAGCGGCCAGTAGCAATCAGCCCCAGCATTTT.

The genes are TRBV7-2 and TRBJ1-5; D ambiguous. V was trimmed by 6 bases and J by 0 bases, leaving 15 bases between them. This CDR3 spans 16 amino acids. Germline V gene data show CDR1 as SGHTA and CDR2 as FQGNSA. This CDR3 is CASRKSDGDSNQPQHF. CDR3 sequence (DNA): TGTGCCAGCAGGAAGTCGGATGGAGATAGCAATCAGCCCCAGCATTTT. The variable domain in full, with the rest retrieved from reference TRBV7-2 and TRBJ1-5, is GAGVSQSPSNKVTEKGKDVELRCDPISGHTALYWYRQSLGQGLEFLIYFQGNSAPDKSGLPSDRFSAERTGGSVSTLTIQRTQQEDSAVYLCASRKSDGDSNQPQHFGDGTRLSIL.

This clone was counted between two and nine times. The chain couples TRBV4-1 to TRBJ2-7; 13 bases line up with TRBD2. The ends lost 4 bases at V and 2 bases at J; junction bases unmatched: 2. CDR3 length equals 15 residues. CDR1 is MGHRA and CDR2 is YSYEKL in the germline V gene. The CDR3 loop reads CASSRGLAGAYEQYF. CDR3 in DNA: TGCGCCAGCAGCCGCGGACTAGCGGGAGCCTACGAGCAGTACTTC.

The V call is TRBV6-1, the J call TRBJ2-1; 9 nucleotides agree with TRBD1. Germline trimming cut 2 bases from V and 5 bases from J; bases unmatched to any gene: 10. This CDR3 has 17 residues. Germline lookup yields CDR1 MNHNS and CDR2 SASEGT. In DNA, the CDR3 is TGTGCCAGCAGTGAAAACAGGGGACAGGGTGGTCACAATGAGCAGTTCTTC. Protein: CASSENRGQGGHNEQFF.

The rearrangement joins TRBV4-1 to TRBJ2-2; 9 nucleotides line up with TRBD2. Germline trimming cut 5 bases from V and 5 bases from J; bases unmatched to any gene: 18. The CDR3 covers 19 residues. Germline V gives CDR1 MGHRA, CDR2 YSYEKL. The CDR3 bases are TGCGCCAGCAGCGGAAGTCAAGGAGCGGGGGGCCCCCAGACCGGGGAGCTGTTTTTT. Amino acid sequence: CASSGSQGAGGPQTGELFF.

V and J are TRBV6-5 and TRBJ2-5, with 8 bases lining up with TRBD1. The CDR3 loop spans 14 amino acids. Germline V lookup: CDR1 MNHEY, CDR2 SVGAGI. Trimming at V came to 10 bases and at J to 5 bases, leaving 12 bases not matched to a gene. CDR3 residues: CATLRQGSGETQYF. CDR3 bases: TGTGCCACCCTCAGACAGGGGTCAGGGGAGACCCAGTACTTC.

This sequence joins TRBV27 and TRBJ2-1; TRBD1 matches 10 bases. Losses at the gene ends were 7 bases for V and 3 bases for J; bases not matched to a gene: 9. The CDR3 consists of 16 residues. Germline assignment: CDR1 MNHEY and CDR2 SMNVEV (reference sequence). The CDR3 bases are TGTGCCAGCACTCCGGCCGGGACAGGGGACTACAATGAGCAGTTCTTC. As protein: CASTPAGTGDYNEQFF.

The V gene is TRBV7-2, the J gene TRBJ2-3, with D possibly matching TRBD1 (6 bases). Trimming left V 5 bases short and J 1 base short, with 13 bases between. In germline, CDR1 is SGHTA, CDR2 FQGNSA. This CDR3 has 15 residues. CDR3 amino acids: CASSRSGAGTDTQYF. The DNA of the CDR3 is TGTGCCAGCAGCCGCTCAGGGGCCGGCACAGATACGCAGTATTTT.

The chain's CDR3 is CASSFLYRGRENGYTF. The CDR3 coding sequence is TGTGCCAGCAGTTTTCTTTACAGGGGACGAGAGAATGGCTACACCTTC. The chain joins TRBV27 to TRBJ1-2; 7 nucleotides line up with TRBD1. In germline, CDR1 is MNHEY, CDR2 SMNVEV (reference sequence). Germline trimming cut 3 bases from V and 6 bases from J; bases unmatched to any gene: 13. This CDR3 comprises 16 residues.

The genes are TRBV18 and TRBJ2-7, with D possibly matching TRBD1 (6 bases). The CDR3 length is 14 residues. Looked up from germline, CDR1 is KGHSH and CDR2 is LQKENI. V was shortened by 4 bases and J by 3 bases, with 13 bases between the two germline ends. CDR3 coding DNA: TGTGCCAGCTCACTACAACGACAGGACTACGAGCAGTACTTC. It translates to CASSLQRQDYEQYF.

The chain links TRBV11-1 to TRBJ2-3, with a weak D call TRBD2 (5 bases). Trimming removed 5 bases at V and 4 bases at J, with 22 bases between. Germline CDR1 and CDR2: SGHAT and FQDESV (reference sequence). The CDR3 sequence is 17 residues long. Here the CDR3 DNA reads TGTGCCAGCAGCCAACGGACTTTGACCCTTTTCGCAGATACGCAGTATTTT. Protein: CASSQRTLTLFADTQYF.

The CDR3: CASSRDAYEQYF. The CDR3 nucleotides read TGTGCCAGCAGTCGGGACGCCTACGAGCAGTACTTC. This chain uses TRBV6-5 with TRBJ2-7; TRBD1 or TRBD2 may be the D gene (5 bases each). The CDR3 length is 12 residues. Germline lookup yields CDR1 MNHEY and CDR2 SVGAGI. V was shortened by 5 bases and J by 2 bases, with 7 bases between the two germline ends.